The 22 T cell receptor beta chains in this list originate from one sample, sequenced in a study of cytomegalovirus exposure and HLA in healthy donors. It was with 60 Vbeta and 13 Jbeta primers that the PCR ran. Clones were sequenced by immunoSEQ multiplex PCR, and TCRdb holds only the in-frame ones, with some missing. The table includes about 130,000 clones, about 68% detected once. The sequenced sample was PBMCs. The receptors shown here come from a human donor in good health.

V is TRBV5-1 and J is TRBJ1-3; D gene uncertain. The V end was cut by 0 bases, the J end by 2 bases, with 9 bases between. The V gene's germline CDR1 is SGHRS and CDR2 YFSETQ. This CDR3 comprises 15 residues. The CDR3 region has the DNA TGCGCCAGCAGCTTGGTTGCAGCGACTGGAAACACCATATATTTT. Encoded protein: CASSLVAATGNTIYF.

The chain has TRBV18 and TRBJ2-7; 7 bases agree with TRBD1. The length of the CDR3 is 16 residues. Germline loops: CDR1 KGHSH, CDR2 LQKENI. Losses at the gene ends were 2 bases for V and 1 base for J; bases not matched to a gene: 8. The CDR3 region is CASSPEGQRPSYEQYF. CDR3 coding DNA: TGTGCCAGCTCACCAGAGGGACAGCGCCCTTCCTACGAGCAGTACTTC.

V usage is TRBV28 and J usage is TRBJ2-7, with 14 bases lining up with TRBD2. The length of the CDR3 is 14 residues. CDR1 and CDR2 (germline): MDHEN, SYDVKM. Unmatched junction bases numbered 1, after V lost 6 bases and J lost 3 bases. CDR3 in amino acids: CASRGLAGVYEQYF. The CDR3 DNA reads TGTGCCAGCAGGGGACTAGCGGGAGTCTACGAGCAGTACTTC.

This clone has a handful of counts. This chain joins TRBV19 and TRBJ2-5, with TRBD2 identical over 7 bases. The trim removed 1 base at V and 5 bases at J, leaving 4 bases unmatched. Germline CDR1 reads LNHDA; CDR2 reads SQIVND (reference sequence). The CDR3 extends over 14 amino acids. The CDR3 DNA reads as TGTGCCAGTAGTATAGGGGTCGGGAGGGAGACCCAGTACTTC. Translated, it gives CASSIGVGRETQYF.

This clone was observed a single time. The gene calls are TRBV5-4 and TRBJ2-2; 7 bases are shared with TRBD1. CDR3 length: 17 amino acids. Germline loops: CDR1 SGHNT, CDR2 YYREEE (reference sequence). Germline trimming cut 4 bases from V and 2 bases from J; bases unmatched to any gene: 11. CDR3 residues: CASSENTGTVNTGELFF. The CDR3 nucleotides are TGTGCCAGCAGCGAAAATACCGGGACAGTAAACACCGGGGAGCTGTTTTTT.

The chain is built from TRBV25-1 and TRBJ2-5, with D possibly being TRBD2 (6 bases). V was clipped by 4 bases and J by 2 bases, with 11 bases between them. The length of the CDR3 is 14 residues. In germline, CDR1 is MGHDK, CDR2 SYGVNS. The CDR3 loop is CASSGRDFQETQYF. CDR3 bases: TGTGCCAGCAGTGGGCGGGACTTTCAAGAGACCCAGTACTTC. The full variable domain, with the rest looked up from reference TRBV25-1 and TRBJ2-5, is EADIYQTPRYLVIGTGKKITLECSQTMGHDKMYWYQQDPGMELHLIHYSYGVNSTEKGDLSSESTVSRIRTEHFPLTLESARPSHTSQYLCASSGRDFQETQYFGPGTRLLVL.

V gene TRBV6-1 combines with J gene TRBJ2-2; no clear D gene. There are 15 residues in the CDR3. CDR1 and CDR2 (germline): MNHNS, SASEGT. V lost 2 bases, J lost 8 bases, and 15 bases lay in between. CDR3 DNA sequence: TGTGCCAGCAGTGAAAGTGGCCAGATGTCAGGGGAGCTGTTTTTT. Translating it yields CASSESGQMSGELFF.

The V call is TRBV7-9, the J call TRBJ2-7; 7 nucleotides agree with TRBD2. This CDR3 has 14 residues. The V gene's germline CDR1 is SEHNR and CDR2 FQNEAQ (reference sequence). The V gene end was trimmed by 1 base and the J gene end by 3 bases; junction bases not matched to a gene: 3. The CDR3 DNA sequence: TGTGCCAGCAGCTTAGGCGGACTAGGCTACGAGCAGTACTTC. It yields the protein CASSLGGLGYEQYF.

This clone turned up a few times. The V and J genes are TRBV10-3 and TRBJ1-5; possible D gene TRBD1, 6 bases. V gave up 6 bases and J gave up 0 bases, with 6 bases separating them. This CDR3 region has 13 residues. Germline values: CDR1 ENHRY, CDR2 SYGVKD. In DNA form, the CDR3 reads TGTGCCATCAGGGACAGTAGCAATCAGCCCCAGCATTTT. Protein: CAIRDSSNQPQHF.

The V and J genes are TRBV4-1 and TRBJ2-5; TRBD1 agrees at 7 bases. The germline CDR1 and CDR2 sequences are MGHRA and YSYEKL. The length of the CDR3 is 15 residues. Trimming at V came to 2 bases and at J to 5 bases, leaving 8 bases not matched to a gene. CDR3 bases: TGCGCCAGCAGCCAAACGACAGGGTTCAGGGAGACCCAGTACTTC. Translating it yields CASSQTTGFRETQYF.

The chain joins TRBV11-3 to TRBJ2-7; TRBD2 is a possible D gene (5 bases). Germline V gene sequence: CDR1 SGHNT, CDR2 YENEEA. V gave up 5 bases and J gave up 0 bases, with 14 bases separating them. There are 15 residues in the CDR3. CDR3 in amino acids: CASSQMRVSSYEQYF. CDR3 bases: TGTGCCAGCAGCCAAATGCGGGTTAGCTCCTACGAGCAGTACTTC.

The chain links TRBV6-5 to TRBJ1-2, with a possible D match to TRBD1 (6 bases). Per germline, CDR1 MNHEY and CDR2 SVGAGI. CDR3 length: 13 amino acids. The germline V and J ends were trimmed by 4 bases and 8 bases, with 14 bases remaining between them. The CDR3 DNA follows: TGTGCCAGCAGTTCCGGGACCAGGGGAGGCTACACCTTC. This gives the protein CASSSGTRGGYTF.

The chain carries TRBV7-2 and TRBJ2-2, with no clear D. V was clipped by 3 bases and J by 3 bases, with 8 bases between them. CDR3 length: 14 residues. The germline V gene has CDR1 SGHTA and CDR2 FQGNSA. CDR3 sequence: CASSFSRDTGELFF. Written as DNA, the CDR3 is TGTGCCAGCAGCTTTAGTAGAGACACCGGGGAGCTGTTTTTT.

The chain joins TRBV28 to TRBJ1-2; no definite D call. V lost 0 bases, J lost 1 base, and 9 bases lay in between. The germline gives CDR1 MDHEN, CDR2 SYDVKM. The CDR3 has 15 residues. CDR3 nucleotide sequence: TGTGCCAGCAGTTTATGGTCTCGGGGTAACTATGGCTACACCTTC. Translated: CASSLWSRGNYGYTF.

The genes are TRBV9 and TRBJ2-3; no firm D call. This CDR3 is built from 16 residues. CDR1 and CDR2 from the germline V gene are SGDLS and YYNGEE. V was clipped by 0 bases and J by 2 bases, with 13 bases between them. DNA for the CDR3: TGTGCCAGCAGCGTAGGGGTAGCTTTATACACAGATACGCAGTATTTT. This gives the protein CASSVGVALYTDTQYF.

The gene calls are TRBV27 and TRBJ1-2; 8 bases are a match to TRBD1. The V gene's germline CDR1 is MNHEY and CDR2 SMNVEV (reference sequence). V was clipped by 1 base and J by 6 bases; unmatched bases: 4. The CDR3 length is 14 residues. The CDR3 DNA reads TGTGCCAGCAGTTTATTTCCAGGGGGCAATGGCTACACCTTC. Translating it yields CASSLFPGGNGYTF.

The V call is TRBV5-1, the J call TRBJ2-2, with 9 bases fitting TRBD1. Germline V lookup: CDR1 SGHRS, CDR2 YFSETQ. V lost 4 bases, J lost 4 bases, and 2 bases stayed unmatched. This CDR3 contains 14 residues. CDR3 in DNA: TGCGCCAGCAGCGTGGACAGGGGCACCGGGGAGCTGTTTTTT. Amino acid sequence: CASSVDRGTGELFF. The entire variable domain, with the rest obtained from reference TRBV5-1 and TRBJ2-2, is as follows: KAGVTQTPRYLIKTRGQQVTLSCSPISGHRSVSWYQQTPGQGLQFLFEYFSETQRNKGNFPGRFSGRQFSNSRSEMNVSTLELGDSALYLCASSVDRGTGELFFGEGSRLTVL.

In its sample, this clone was seen a few times. The chain couples TRBV5-1 to TRBJ2-7; D might be TRBD1 (6 bases). Trimming shortened V by 3 bases and J by 4 bases, and 11 bases separated the two germline ends. Germline CDR1 is SGHRS and CDR2 is YFSETQ. This CDR3 is 13 amino acids long. The CDR3 bases are TGCGCCAGCAGCTCGGGACACCCTTACGAGCAGTACTTC. Protein: CASSSGHPYEQYF. Variable domain in full (rest from reference TRBV5-1 and TRBJ2-7): KAGVTQTPRYLIKTRGQQVTLSCSPISGHRSVSWYQQTPGQGLQFLFEYFSETQRNKGNFPGRFSGRQFSNSRSEMNVSTLELGDSALYLCASSSGHPYEQYFGPGTRLTVT.

J is TRBJ2-7 and V is TRBV10-3; 12 bases are shared with TRBD2. V was pared by 7 bases and J by 3 bases, with 4 bases of the junction left unmatched. The germline gives CDR1 ENHRY, CDR2 SYGVKD. The CDR3 is 14 amino acids. CDR3: CAIKMTSGSYEQYF. CDR3 coding DNA: TGTGCCATCAAAATGACTAGCGGGAGCTACGAGCAGTACTTC.

The chain carries TRBV5-6 and TRBJ2-7, with a tentative D call TRBD2 (5 bases). The CDR3 consists of 16 residues. CDR1 and CDR2 from the germline V gene are SGHDT and YYEEEE. The V gene lost 4 bases and the J gene lost 0 bases, with 17 bases spanning the gap. The CDR3 here is CASSRWWRRSSYEQYF. CDR3 in DNA: TGTGCCAGCAGCCGCTGGTGGAGGAGGAGCTCCTACGAGCAGTACTTC.

Points on this clone: The sample has other DNA sequences that encode this CDR3 too. This sequence joins TRBV9 and TRBJ2-3; 13 bases agree with TRBD2. The CDR3 extends over 15 amino acids. V dropped 4 bases and J dropped 4; count of bases not matched to a gene: 3. The germline V gene has CDR1 SGDLS and CDR2 YYNGEE. CDR3 region: CASSTSGRAPDTQYF. The DNA for the CDR3 is TGTGCCAGCAGCACTAGCGGGAGGGCCCCAGATACGCAGTATTTT.

The V call is TRBV9, the J call TRBJ2-1, with D possibly TRBD1 on 6 matching bases. The CDR3 runs 14 residues. In germline, CDR1 is SGDLS, CDR2 YYNGEE. V was shortened by 4 bases and J by 10 bases, with 18 bases between the two germline ends. The CDR3 loop is CASSLTPGATEQFF. The CDR3 DNA reads TGTGCCAGCAGCCTCACACCAGGGGCCACGGAGCAGTTCTTC.